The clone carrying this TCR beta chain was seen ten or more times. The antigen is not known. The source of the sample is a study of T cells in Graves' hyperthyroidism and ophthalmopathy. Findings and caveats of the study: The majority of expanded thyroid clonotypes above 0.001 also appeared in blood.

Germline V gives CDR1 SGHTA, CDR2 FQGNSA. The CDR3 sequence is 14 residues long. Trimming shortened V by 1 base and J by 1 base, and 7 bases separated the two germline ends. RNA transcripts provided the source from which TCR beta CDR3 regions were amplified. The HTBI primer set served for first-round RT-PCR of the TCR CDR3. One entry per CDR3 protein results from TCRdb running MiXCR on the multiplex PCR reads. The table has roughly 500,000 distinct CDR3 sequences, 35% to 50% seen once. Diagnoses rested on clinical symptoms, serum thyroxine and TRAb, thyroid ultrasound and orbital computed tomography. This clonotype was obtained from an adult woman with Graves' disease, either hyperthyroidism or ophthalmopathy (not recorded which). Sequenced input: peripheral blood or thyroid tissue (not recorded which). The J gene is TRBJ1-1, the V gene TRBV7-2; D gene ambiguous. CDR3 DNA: TGTGCCAGCAGCTTAGAAAGCCCGAACACTGAAGCTTTCTTT. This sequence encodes CASSLESPNTEAFF.